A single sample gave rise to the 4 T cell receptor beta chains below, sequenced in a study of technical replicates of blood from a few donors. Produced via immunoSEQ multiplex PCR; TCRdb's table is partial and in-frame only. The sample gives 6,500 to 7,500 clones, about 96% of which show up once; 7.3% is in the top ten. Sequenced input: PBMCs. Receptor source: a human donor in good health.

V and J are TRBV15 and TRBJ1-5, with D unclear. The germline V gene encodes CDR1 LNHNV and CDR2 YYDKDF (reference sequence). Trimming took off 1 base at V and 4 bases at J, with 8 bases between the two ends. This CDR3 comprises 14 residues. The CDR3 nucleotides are TGTGCCACCAGCAGAGGTCAGGAAAATCAGCCCCAGCATTTT. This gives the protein CATSRGQENQPQHF.

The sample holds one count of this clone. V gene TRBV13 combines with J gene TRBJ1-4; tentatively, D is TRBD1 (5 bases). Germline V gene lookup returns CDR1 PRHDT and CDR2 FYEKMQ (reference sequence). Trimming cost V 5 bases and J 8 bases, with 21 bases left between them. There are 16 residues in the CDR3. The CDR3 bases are TGTGCCAGCAGCGACTCGACGAGGGGACTTGGAGAAAAACTGTTTTTT. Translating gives CASSDSTRGLGEKLFF.

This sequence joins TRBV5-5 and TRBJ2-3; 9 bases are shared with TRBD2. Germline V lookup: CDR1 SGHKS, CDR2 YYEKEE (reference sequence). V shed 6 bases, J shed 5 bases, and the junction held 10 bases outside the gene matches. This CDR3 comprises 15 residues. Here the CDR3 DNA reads TGTGCCAGCACCGCGGGAGGGGGCAGGGGAGATACGCAGTATTTT. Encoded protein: CASTAGGGRGDTQYF.

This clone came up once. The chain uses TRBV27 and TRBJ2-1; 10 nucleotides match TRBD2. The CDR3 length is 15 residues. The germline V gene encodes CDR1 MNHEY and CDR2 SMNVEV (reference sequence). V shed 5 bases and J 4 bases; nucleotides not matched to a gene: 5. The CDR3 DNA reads TGTGCCAGCAGTCAGACTAGCGGGTCATACAATGAGCAGTTCTTC. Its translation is CASSQTSGSYNEQFF.